A selection of T cell receptor beta chains follows, all from one sample in a study of beta chain features in type 1 diabetes. Profiling relied on immunoSEQ multiplex PCR, and the TCRdb table lists in-frame clones only, not all of them. The top ten clones hold 0.022% of a sample with 550,000 to 850,000 clones, about an eighth of them seen once. What was sequenced was naive CD4+ T cells from blood. Source of these receptors: a man between 18 and 35 years old with type 1 diabetes. The CDR3 runs from the conserved cysteine through the conserved F or W. The order of the fields is J gene, D gene, clone size, V gene, CDR3 DNA, CDR3 protein. A D gene is named only where the DNA matches it firmly. Some rows mark clone size as missing; the rest say once, few, many or name a class of expanded clone.

J gene: TRBJ2-1
D gene: TRBD1
clone size: few
V gene: TRBV9
CDR3 DNA: TGTGCCAGCAGCCCTGACCTGACAGGGGTGTACAATGAGCAGTTCTTC
CDR3 protein: CASSPDLTGVYNEQFF

J gene: TRBJ2-7
D gene: TRBD1
clone size: .
V gene: TRBV9
CDR3 DNA: TGTGCCAGCAGCGTAGGTGGGAACAGGGGGGATGCCTACGAGCAGTACTTC
CDR3 protein: CASSVGGNRGDAYEQYF

J gene: TRBJ2-7
D gene: .
clone size: .
V gene: TRBV6-5
CDR3 DNA: TGTGCCAGCGGGGCACAGGCGTCCTCCGAGCAGTACTTC
CDR3 protein: CASGAQASSEQYF

J gene: TRBJ2-7
D gene: TRBD1
clone size: .
V gene: TRBV13
CDR3 DNA: TGTGCCAGCAGCTTAGATGCTGGGACAGGGGGCTACGAGCAGTACTTC
CDR3 protein: CASSLDAGTGGYEQYF

J gene: TRBJ1-2
D gene: .
clone size: few
V gene: TRBV29-1
CDR3 DNA: TGCAGCGTTGCCGGACAGTCCAGTGGTGGCTACACCTTC
CDR3 protein: CSVAGQSSGGYTF

J gene: TRBJ2-1
D gene: .
clone size: .
V gene: TRBV4-1
CDR3 DNA: TGCGCCAGCAGCCAAGATGAGACTAGAGGGGGTGAGCAGTTCTTC
CDR3 protein: CASSQDETRGGEQFF

J gene: TRBJ1-4
D gene: .
clone size: .
V gene: TRBV5-1
CDR3 DNA: TGCGCCAGCAGCCCAGGGTGGGGCGAGAAGAATGAAAAACTGTTTTTT
CDR3 protein: CASSPGWGEKNEKLFF

J gene: TRBJ2-7
D gene: TRBD1
clone size: few
V gene: TRBV10-3
CDR3 DNA: TGTGCCATCAGTACAGGGGGCGACGAGCAGTACTTC
CDR3 protein: CAISTGGDEQYF

J gene: TRBJ2-2
D gene: TRBD1
clone size: once
V gene: TRBV6-5
CDR3 DNA: TGTGCCAGCAGTTACGGGGACAGAACCGGGGAGCTGTTTTTT
CDR3 protein: CASSYGDRTGELFF

J gene: TRBJ2-3
D gene: TRBD1
clone size: few
V gene: TRBV6-6
CDR3 DNA: TGTGCCAGCATCCCCCAAGGGGGCAGCACAGATACGCAGTATTTT
CDR3 protein: CASIPQGGSTDTQYF

J gene: TRBJ1-1
D gene: TRBD1
clone size: .
V gene: TRBV7-8
CDR3 DNA: TGTGCCAGCAGCTCTCAGGGGGTTTCGAACACTGAAGCTTTCTTT
CDR3 protein: CASSSQGVSNTEAFF

J gene: TRBJ1-2
D gene: .
clone size: few
V gene: TRBV29-1
CDR3 DNA: TGCAGCGTTCTAAGACCGATAAACTATGGCTACACCTTC
CDR3 protein: CSVLRPINYGYTF

J gene: TRBJ2-2
D gene: .
clone size: few
V gene: TRBV9
CDR3 DNA: TGTGCCAGCAGCGTAGTGGGCACCGGGGAGCTGTTTTTT
CDR3 protein: CASSVVGTGELFF

J gene: TRBJ2-7
D gene: TRBD1
clone size: .
V gene: TRBV19
CDR3 DNA: TGTGCCAGTAGTCTCGGACAGGGTAGTTGGGACGAGCAGTACTTC
CDR3 protein: CASSLGQGSWDEQYF

J gene: TRBJ1-5
D gene: .
clone size: .
V gene: TRBV18
CDR3 DNA: TGTGCCAGCTCACCACAGGCGGGGGCTAGCAATCAGCCCCAGCATTTT
CDR3 protein: CASSPQAGASNQPQHF

J gene: TRBJ2-7
D gene: TRBD1
clone size: .
V gene: TRBV19
CDR3 DNA: TGTGCCAGTAGTACCATACAGGGGAATAATTACGAGCAGTACTTC
CDR3 protein: CASSTIQGNNYEQYF

J gene: TRBJ1-2
D gene: .
clone size: few
V gene: TRBV5-6
CDR3 DNA: TGTGCCAGCAGCCCTGGGCAGGGCTATGGCTACACCTTC
CDR3 protein: CASSPGQGYGYTF

J gene: TRBJ1-4
D gene: .
clone size: few
V gene: TRBV30
CDR3 DNA: TGTGCCTGGAGTTATAGAGGGGAAAAACTGTTTTTT
CDR3 protein: CAWSYRGEKLFF

J gene: TRBJ1-2
D gene: .
clone size: .
V gene: TRBV28
CDR3 DNA: TGTGCCAGCAGTTTAACCGGGGTGAGCTATGGCTACACCTTC
CDR3 protein: CASSLTGVSYGYTF

J gene: TRBJ2-5
D gene: TRBD1
clone size: .
V gene: TRBV5-1
CDR3 DNA: TGCGCCAGCAGCCCTAGGACAGGGGGCGCAGGAGAGACCCAGTACTTC
CDR3 protein: CASSPRTGGAGETQYF

J gene: TRBJ2-1
D gene: TRBD2
clone size: few
V gene: TRBV6-5
CDR3 DNA: TGTGCCAGCAGATTCGGACTAGGCTCGAATGAGCAGTTCTTC
CDR3 protein: CASRFGLGSNEQFF

J gene: TRBJ1-5
D gene: .
clone size: few
V gene: TRBV5-6
CDR3 DNA: TGTGCCAGCAGCTTCCGGGGAGCGGAGCAGCCCCAGCATTTT
CDR3 protein: CASSFRGAEQPQHF

J gene: TRBJ2-6
D gene: TRBD1
clone size: .
V gene: TRBV7-2
CDR3 DNA: TGTGCCAGCAGTCCACGGACAGGAACTTTCTCTGGGGCCAACGTCCTGACTTTC
CDR3 protein: CASSPRTGTFSGANVLTF

J gene: TRBJ2-7
D gene: .
clone size: few
V gene: TRBV2
CDR3 DNA: TGTGCCAGCGCTCAGGAGGGGATAAGCGGCGAGCAGTACTTC
CDR3 protein: CASAQEGISGEQYF

J gene: TRBJ2-1
D gene: .
clone size: few
V gene: TRBV7-9
CDR3 DNA: TGTGCCAGCAGCTCGCCAATGACAGTGGGGTCGGGCAATGAGCAGTTCTTC
CDR3 protein: CASSSPMTVGSGNEQFF

J gene: TRBJ1-2
D gene: TRBD1
clone size: .
V gene: TRBV4-1
CDR3 DNA: TGCGCCAGCAGCGACACCACAGCAGGGGGGGTTGGCTACACCTTC
CDR3 protein: CASSDTTAGGVGYTF

J gene: TRBJ1-1
D gene: TRBD1
clone size: .
V gene: TRBV5-6
CDR3 DNA: TGTGCCAGCAGCCCCTGGGGGACAGGGGGCACAGAAGCTTTCTTT
CDR3 protein: CASSPWGTGGTEAFF

J gene: TRBJ1-6
D gene: .
clone size: few
V gene: TRBV16
CDR3 DNA: TGTGCCAGCAGCCAACAGGGACACCTAAATAATTCACCCCTCCACTTT
CDR3 protein: CASSQQGHLNNSPLHF

J gene: TRBJ1-4
D gene: TRBD1
clone size: .
V gene: TRBV7-9
CDR3 DNA: TGTGCCAGCAGCCTCGACAGGGAGGAGGGTGAAAAACTGTTTTTT
CDR3 protein: CASSLDREEGEKLFF

J gene: TRBJ1-1
D gene: TRBD1
clone size: .
V gene: TRBV18
CDR3 DNA: TGTGCCAGCTCACCAGGGACAGGGGGCGCAGACACTGAAGCTTTCTTT
CDR3 protein: CASSPGTGGADTEAFF

J gene: TRBJ1-3
D gene: .
clone size: .
V gene: TRBV6-5
CDR3 DNA: TGTGCCAGCAGTTTCGGACAGTCTGGAAACACCATATATTTT
CDR3 protein: CASSFGQSGNTIYF

J gene: TRBJ2-1
D gene: .
clone size: .
V gene: TRBV11-3
CDR3 DNA: TGTGCCAGCAGCTTTATCAATGAGCAGTTCTTC
CDR3 protein: CASSFINEQFF

J gene: TRBJ2-5
D gene: TRBD2
clone size: .
V gene: TRBV27
CDR3 DNA: TGTGCCAGCACCGCGGGCGGGGGGCATCAAGAGACCCAGTACTTC
CDR3 protein: CASTAGGGHQETQYF

J gene: TRBJ1-1
D gene: .
clone size: few
V gene: TRBV19
CDR3 DNA: TGTGCCAGTAGTCGAGGGTTGCACACTGAAGCTTTCTTT
CDR3 protein: CASSRGLHTEAFF

J gene: TRBJ1-3
D gene: .
clone size: few
V gene: TRBV9
CDR3 DNA: TGTGCCAGCAGCGTAGAGTCCCGACCCTCTGGAAACACCATATATTTT
CDR3 protein: CASSVESRPSGNTIYF

J gene: TRBJ2-1
D gene: TRBD2
clone size: .
V gene: TRBV30
CDR3 DNA: TGTGCCTGGAGTGTAATGGGTCTAGCGGGGGGGAGAATCGCTGAGCAGTTCTTC
CDR3 protein: CAWSVMGLAGGRIAEQFF

J gene: TRBJ2-7
D gene: .
clone size: .
V gene: TRBV5-4
CDR3 DNA: TGTGCCAGCAGCTTGCCCTCGAGCAGCGACGAGCAGTACTTC
CDR3 protein: CASSLPSSSDEQYF

J gene: TRBJ2-5
D gene: .
clone size: .
V gene: TRBV28
CDR3 DNA: TGTGCCTCAAAGGGAGCGGACTCCTGGGGAGAGACCCAGTACTTC
CDR3 protein: CASKGADSWGETQYF

J gene: TRBJ2-3
D gene: .
clone size: .
V gene: TRBV6-1
CDR3 DNA: TGTGCCAGCAGGTCCCTCCAAATCGCAGATACGCAGTATTTT
CDR3 protein: CASRSLQIADTQYF

J gene: TRBJ2-7
D gene: .
clone size: few
V gene: TRBV15
CDR3 DNA: TGTGCCACCAGCAGGGTACAGGCGTACGAGCAGTACTTC
CDR3 protein: CATSRVQAYEQYF

J gene: TRBJ2-6
D gene: .
clone size: .
V gene: TRBV19
CDR3 DNA: TGTGCCAGTAGTATATCCATCTCTGGGGCCAACGTCCTGACTTTC
CDR3 protein: CASSISISGANVLTF

J gene: TRBJ2-7
D gene: .
clone size: .
V gene: TRBV10-3
CDR3 DNA: TGTGCCATCAGTGAGTCGGCAGAGCAGTACTTC
CDR3 protein: CAISESAEQYF

J gene: TRBJ1-5
D gene: .
clone size: .
V gene: TRBV7-2
CDR3 DNA: TGTGCCAGCAGCTTAGCGGGTAGCAATCAGCCCCAGCATTTT
CDR3 protein: CASSLAGSNQPQHF

J gene: TRBJ2-5
D gene: .
clone size: few
V gene: TRBV10-2
CDR3 DNA: TGCGCCAGCAGTTTGCAAGAGACCCAGTACTTC
CDR3 protein: CASSLQETQYF

J gene: TRBJ2-1
D gene: .
clone size: .
V gene: TRBV5-1
CDR3 DNA: TGCGCCAGCACCCTTTTAGGGGATGAGCAGTTCTTC
CDR3 protein: CASTLLGDEQFF

J gene: TRBJ1-2
D gene: .
clone size: .
V gene: TRBV15
CDR3 DNA: TGTGCCACCAGCAGGGACAGAATTAACTATGGCTACACCTTC
CDR3 protein: CATSRDRINYGYTF

J gene: TRBJ1-6
D gene: .
clone size: .
V gene: TRBV9
CDR3 DNA: TGTGCCAGCAGCCCGGGGGTCGGCTCACCCCTCCACTTT
CDR3 protein: CASSPGVGSPLHF

J gene: TRBJ2-7
D gene: .
clone size: .
V gene: TRBV28
CDR3 DNA: TGTGCCAGCAATCCCGGGGATGTAGACTACGAGCAGTACTTC
CDR3 protein: CASNPGDVDYEQYF

J gene: TRBJ1-2
D gene: .
clone size: few
V gene: TRBV2
CDR3 DNA: TGTGCCAGCAGACAGGGAGCAGGAAACTATGGCTACACCTTC
CDR3 protein: CASRQGAGNYGYTF

J gene: TRBJ2-1
D gene: .
clone size: few
V gene: TRBV4-1
CDR3 DNA: TGCGCCAGCAGCCAAGATGGGGGAGTTAGCTACAATGAGCAGTTCTTC
CDR3 protein: CASSQDGGVSYNEQFF

J gene: TRBJ2-7
D gene: TRBD2
clone size: few
V gene: TRBV9
CDR3 DNA: TGTGCCAGCAGCGTGGGACTAGACGGTAACGAGCAGTACTTC
CDR3 protein: CASSVGLDGNEQYF

J gene: TRBJ2-3
D gene: TRBD1
clone size: few
V gene: TRBV29-1
CDR3 DNA: TGCAGCTTAGTACCGGGACAGGGGGCAATAGATACGCAGTATTTT
CDR3 protein: CSLVPGQGAIDTQYF

J gene: TRBJ2-3
D gene: .
clone size: .
V gene: TRBV5-4
CDR3 DNA: TGTGCCAGCAGCTTGTCGCCCACAGATACGCAGTATTTT
CDR3 protein: CASSLSPTDTQYF

J gene: TRBJ2-1
D gene: .
clone size: .
V gene: TRBV7-9
CDR3 DNA: TGCGCCAGCAGCTTGTGGTGGGGTGATGAGCAGTTCTTC
CDR3 protein: CASSLWWGDEQFF

J gene: TRBJ1-2
D gene: TRBD1
clone size: few
V gene: TRBV29-1
CDR3 DNA: TGCAGCGTTGTCGGGACAGGAAACTATGGCTACACCTTC
CDR3 protein: CSVVGTGNYGYTF